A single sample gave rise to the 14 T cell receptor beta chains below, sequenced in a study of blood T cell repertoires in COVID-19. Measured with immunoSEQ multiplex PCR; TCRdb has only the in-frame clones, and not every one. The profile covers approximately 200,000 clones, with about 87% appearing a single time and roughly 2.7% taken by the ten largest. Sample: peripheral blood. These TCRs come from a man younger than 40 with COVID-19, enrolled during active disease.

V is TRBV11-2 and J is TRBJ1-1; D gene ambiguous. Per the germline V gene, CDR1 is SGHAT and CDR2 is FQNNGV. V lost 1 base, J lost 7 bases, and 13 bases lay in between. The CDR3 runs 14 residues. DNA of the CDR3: TGTGCCAGCAGCTTAGTGGCCGGGGATTATGAAGCTTTCTTT. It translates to CASSLVAGDYEAFF.

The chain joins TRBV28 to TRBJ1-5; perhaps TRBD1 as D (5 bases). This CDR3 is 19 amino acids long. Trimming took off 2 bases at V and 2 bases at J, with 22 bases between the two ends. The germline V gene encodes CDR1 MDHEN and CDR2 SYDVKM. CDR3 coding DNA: TGTGCCAGCAGTTTAAGTGTAAGGAGGAGGGGCACGGGCAATCAGCCCCAGCATTTT. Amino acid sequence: CASSLSVRRRGTGNQPQHF.

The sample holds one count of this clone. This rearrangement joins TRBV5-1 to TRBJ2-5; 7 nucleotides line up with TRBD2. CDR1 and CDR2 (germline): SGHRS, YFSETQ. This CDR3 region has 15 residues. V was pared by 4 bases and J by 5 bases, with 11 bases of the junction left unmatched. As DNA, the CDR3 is TGCGCCAGCAGCCCCCCCTTGGGGGGGGAGGAGACCCAGTACTTC. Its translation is CASSPPLGGEETQYF.

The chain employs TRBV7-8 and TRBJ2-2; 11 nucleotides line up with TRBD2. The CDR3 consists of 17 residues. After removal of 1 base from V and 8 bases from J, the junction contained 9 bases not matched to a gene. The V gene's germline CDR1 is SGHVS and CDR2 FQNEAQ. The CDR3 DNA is TGTGCCAGCAGCTTAGTCACTAGCGGGGGCACGTGGGGGGAGCTGTTTTTT. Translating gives CASSLVTSGGTWGELFF.

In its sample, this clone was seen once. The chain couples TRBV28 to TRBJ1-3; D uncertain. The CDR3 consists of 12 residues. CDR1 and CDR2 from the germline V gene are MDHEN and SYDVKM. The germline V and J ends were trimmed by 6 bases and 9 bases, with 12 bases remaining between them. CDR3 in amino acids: CASRRSGGTIYF. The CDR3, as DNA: TGTGCCAGCAGAAGATCCGGAGGCACCATATATTTT.

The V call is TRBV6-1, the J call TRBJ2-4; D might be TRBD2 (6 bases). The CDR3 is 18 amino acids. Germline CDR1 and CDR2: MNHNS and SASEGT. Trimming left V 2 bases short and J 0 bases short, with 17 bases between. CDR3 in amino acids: CASSERRASELAKNIQYF. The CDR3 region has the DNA TGTGCCAGCAGTGAAAGGAGGGCTAGCGAGTTAGCCAAAAACATTCAGTACTTC.

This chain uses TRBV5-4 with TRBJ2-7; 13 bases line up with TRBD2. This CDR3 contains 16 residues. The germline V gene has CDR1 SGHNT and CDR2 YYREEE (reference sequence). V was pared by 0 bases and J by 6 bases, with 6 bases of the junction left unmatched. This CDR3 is CASSLAGTSGTREQYF. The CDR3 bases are TGTGCCAGCAGCTTGGCCGGGACTAGCGGGACACGCGAGCAGTACTTC.

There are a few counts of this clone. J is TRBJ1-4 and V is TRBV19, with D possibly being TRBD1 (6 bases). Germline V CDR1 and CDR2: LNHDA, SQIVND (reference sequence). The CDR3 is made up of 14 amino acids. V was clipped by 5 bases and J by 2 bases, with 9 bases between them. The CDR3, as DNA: TGTGCCAGTAGTCCTCAGGGGACTAATGAAAAACTGTTTTTT. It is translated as CASSPQGTNEKLFF.

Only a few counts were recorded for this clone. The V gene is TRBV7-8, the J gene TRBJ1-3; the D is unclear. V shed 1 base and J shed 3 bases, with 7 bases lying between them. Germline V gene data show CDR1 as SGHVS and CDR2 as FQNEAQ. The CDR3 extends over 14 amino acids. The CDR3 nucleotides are TGTGCCAGCAGCTTAGATCTTTTTGGAAACACCATATATTTT. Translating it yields CASSLDLFGNTIYF.

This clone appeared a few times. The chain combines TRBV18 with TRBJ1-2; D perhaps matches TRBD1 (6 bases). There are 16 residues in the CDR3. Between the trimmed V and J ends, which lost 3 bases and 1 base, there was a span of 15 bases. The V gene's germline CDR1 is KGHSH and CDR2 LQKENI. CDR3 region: CASSPQDSRINYGYTF. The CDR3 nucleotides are TGTGCCAGCTCACCCCAGGACAGCAGGATTAACTATGGCTACACCTTC.

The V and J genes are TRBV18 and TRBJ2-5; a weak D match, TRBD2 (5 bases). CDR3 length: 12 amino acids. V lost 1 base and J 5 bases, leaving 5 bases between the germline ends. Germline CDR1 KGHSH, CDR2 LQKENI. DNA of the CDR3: TGTGCCAGCTCACCACGGAGGGAGACCCAGTACTTC. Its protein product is CASSPRRETQYF.

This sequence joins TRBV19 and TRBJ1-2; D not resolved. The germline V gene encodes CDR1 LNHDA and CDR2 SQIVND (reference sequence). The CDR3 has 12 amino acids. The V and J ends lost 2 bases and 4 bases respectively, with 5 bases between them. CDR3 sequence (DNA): TGTGCCAGTAGTATAAGCGTCTATGGCTACACCTTC. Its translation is CASSISVYGYTF.

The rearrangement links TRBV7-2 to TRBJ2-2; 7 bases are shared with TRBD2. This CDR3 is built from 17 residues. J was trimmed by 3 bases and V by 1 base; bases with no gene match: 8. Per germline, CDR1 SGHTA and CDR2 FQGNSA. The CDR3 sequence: CASSLGPLAADTGELFF. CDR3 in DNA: TGTGCCAGCAGCTTAGGCCCGCTAGCGGCAGACACCGGGGAGCTGTTTTTT.

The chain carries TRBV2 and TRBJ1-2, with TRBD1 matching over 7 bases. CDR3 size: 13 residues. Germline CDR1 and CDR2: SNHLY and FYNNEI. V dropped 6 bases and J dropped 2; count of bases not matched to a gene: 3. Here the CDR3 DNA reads TGTGCCAGCAGCGAGGGACAGAACTATGGCTACACCTTC. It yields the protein CASSEGQNYGYTF. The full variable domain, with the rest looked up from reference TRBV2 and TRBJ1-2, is EPEVTQTPSHQVTQMGQEVILRCVPISNHLYFYWYRQILGQKVEFLVSFYNNEISEKSEIFDDQFSVERPDGSNFTLKIRSTKLEDSAMYFCASSEGQNYGYTFGSGTRLTVV.